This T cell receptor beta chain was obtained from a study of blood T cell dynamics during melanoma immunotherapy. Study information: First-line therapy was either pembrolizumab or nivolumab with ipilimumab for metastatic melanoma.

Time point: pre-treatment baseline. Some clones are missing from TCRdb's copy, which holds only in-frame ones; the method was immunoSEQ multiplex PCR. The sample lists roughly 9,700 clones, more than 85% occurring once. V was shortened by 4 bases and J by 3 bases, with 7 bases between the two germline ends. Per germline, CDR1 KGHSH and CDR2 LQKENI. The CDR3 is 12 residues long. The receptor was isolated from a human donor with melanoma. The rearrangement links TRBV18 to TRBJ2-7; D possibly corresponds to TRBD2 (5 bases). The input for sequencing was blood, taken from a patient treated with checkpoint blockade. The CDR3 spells CASSRGYYEQYF. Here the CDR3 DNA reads TGTGCCAGCTCACGAGGGTACTACGAGCAGTACTTC.